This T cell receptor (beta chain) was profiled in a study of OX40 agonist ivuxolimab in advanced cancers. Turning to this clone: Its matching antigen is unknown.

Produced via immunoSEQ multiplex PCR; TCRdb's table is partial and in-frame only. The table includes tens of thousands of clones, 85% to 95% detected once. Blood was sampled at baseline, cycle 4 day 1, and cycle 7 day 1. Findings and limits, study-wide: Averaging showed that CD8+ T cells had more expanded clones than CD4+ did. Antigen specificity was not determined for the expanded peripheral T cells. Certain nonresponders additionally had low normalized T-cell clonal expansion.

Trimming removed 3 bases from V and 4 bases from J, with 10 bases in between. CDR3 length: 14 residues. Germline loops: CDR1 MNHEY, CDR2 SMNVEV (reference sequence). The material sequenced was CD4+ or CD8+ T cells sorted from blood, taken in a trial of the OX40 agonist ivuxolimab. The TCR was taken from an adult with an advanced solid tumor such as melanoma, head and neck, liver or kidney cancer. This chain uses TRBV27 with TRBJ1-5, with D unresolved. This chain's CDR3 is CASSFLGPNQPQHF. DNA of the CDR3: TGTGCCAGCAGTTTTTTAGGCCCTAATCAGCCCCAGCATTTT.